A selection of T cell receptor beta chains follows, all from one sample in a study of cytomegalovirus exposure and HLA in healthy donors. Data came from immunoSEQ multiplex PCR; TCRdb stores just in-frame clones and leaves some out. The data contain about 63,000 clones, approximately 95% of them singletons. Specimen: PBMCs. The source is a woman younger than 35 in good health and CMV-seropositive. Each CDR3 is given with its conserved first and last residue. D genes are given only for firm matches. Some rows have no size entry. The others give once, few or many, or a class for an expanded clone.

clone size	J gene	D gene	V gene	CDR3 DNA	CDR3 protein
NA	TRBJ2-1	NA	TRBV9	TGTGCCAGCAGCCCCCGTTGGAGCAGCAATGAGCAGTTCTTC	CASSPRWSSNEQFF
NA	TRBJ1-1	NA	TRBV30	TGTGCCTGGAGTCGAGGCACCGGCACTGAAGCTTTCTTT	CAWSRGTGTEAFF
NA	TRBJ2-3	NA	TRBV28	TGTGCCAGCAGTTTCGCCGGGACTGCGGGGGATACGCAGTATTTT	CASSFAGTAGDTQYF
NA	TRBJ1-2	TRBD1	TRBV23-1	TGCGCCAGCAGTCATCCGGACAGGTTAAGTTGGGACACCTTC	CASSHPDRLSWDTF
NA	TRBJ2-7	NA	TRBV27	TGTGCCAGCAAACTGAGTCGACAGCACAGCTCCTACGAGCAGTACTTC	CASKLSRQHSSYEQYF
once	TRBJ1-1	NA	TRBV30	TGTGCCCAAGGCCGGGGAAGTAACACTGAAGCTTTCTTT	CAQGRGSNTEAFF
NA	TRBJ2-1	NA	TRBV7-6	TGTGCCAGCAGCCCGGGGGTCCCGATTGAAGATGAGCAGTTCTTC	CASSPGVPIEDEQFF
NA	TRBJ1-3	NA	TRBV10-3	TGTGCCATCATGGCAGGCCACTCTGGAAACACCATATATTTT	CAIMAGHSGNTIYF
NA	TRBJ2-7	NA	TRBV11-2	TGTGCCAGCAGCTTAGAGGTAACTTACGAGCAGTACTTC	CASSLEVTYEQYF
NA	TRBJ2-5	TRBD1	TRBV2	TGTGCCAGCAGAGGCGGGACAGGGGGCCCAGAGACCCAGTACTTC	CASRGGTGGPETQYF
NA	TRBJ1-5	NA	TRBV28	TGTGCCAGCCTCCTGGGTACAGGGTCTCAGCCCCAGCATTTT	CASLLGTGSQPQHF
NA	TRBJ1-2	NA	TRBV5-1	TGCGCCAGCAGCTTGGATGACAGACGAAACTATGGCTACACCTTC	CASSLDDRRNYGYTF
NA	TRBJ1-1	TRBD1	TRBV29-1	TGCGGAAGCTGGGGGGCAGGGGGAGGGAACACTGAAGCTTTCTTT	CGSWGAGGGNTEAFF
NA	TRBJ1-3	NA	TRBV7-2	TGTGCCAGCAGCTTACTGGGGGGAGAGTGGAACACCATATATTTT	CASSLLGGEWNTIYF
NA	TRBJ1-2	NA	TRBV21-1	TGTGCCAGCAGCCTTCCCCAGGGCAAGGGCGGCTACACCTTC	CASSLPQGKGGYTF
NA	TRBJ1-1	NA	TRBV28	TGTGCCAGCGGAGCAGGGGCTGTCGGCACTGAAGCTTTCTTT	CASGAGAVGTEAFF
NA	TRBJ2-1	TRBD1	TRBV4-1	TGCGCCAGCAGCCAATCGACAGGGGCAGTTGTGAATGAGCAGTTCTTC	CASSQSTGAVVNEQFF
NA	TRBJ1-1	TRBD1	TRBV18	TGTGCCAGCTCACTCGCGACAGGGAGGAACACTGAAGCTTTCTTT	CASSLATGRNTEAFF
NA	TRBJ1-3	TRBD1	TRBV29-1	TGCAGCGTTGAGACAGGGTTTGGAAACACCATATATTTT	CSVETGFGNTIYF
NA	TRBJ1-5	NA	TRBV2	TGTGCCAGCAGCCCGGGGGGGGGACAGCCCCAGCATTTT	CASSPGGGQPQHF
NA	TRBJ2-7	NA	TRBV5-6	TGTGCCAGCAGCGAAATGGACAGTAAACCCCCTCGGTACTTC	CASSEMDSKPPRYF
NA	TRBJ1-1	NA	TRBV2	TGTGCCACAGAGTGGGGGGTAAACACTGAAGCTTTCTTT	CATEWGVNTEAFF
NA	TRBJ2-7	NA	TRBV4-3	TGCGCCAGCAGCCAAGACAGGGGCTCCTACGAGCAGTACTTC	CASSQDRGSYEQYF
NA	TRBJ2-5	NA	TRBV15	TGTGCCACCAGCAGGGGCCGGGATGTGACCCAGTACTTC	CATSRGRDVTQYF
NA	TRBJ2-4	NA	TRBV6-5	TGTGCCAGCAGTGCCGCCGGGGGTCTCAAAAACATTCAGTACTTC	CASSAAGGLKNIQYF
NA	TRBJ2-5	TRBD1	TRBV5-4	TGTGCCAGCAGCGATACAGGGGGCCCCAAGACCCAGTACTTC	CASSDTGGPKTQYF
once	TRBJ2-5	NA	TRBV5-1	TGCGCCAGCAGCCGGGGAGGACAGGACGAGACCCAGTACTTC	CASSRGGQDETQYF
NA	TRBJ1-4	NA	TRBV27	TGTGCCAGCAGTTTATGGGGGGCGGGGGAAGAAAAACTGTTTTTT	CASSLWGAGEEKLFF
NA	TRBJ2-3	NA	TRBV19	TGTGCCAGTTCGACTGGCTGGGATACGCAGTATTTT	CASSTGWDTQYF
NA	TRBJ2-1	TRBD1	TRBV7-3	TGTGCCAGCAGCTTGGACAGGGGGCCCTACAATGAGCAGTTCTTC	CASSLDRGPYNEQFF
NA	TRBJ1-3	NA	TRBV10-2	TGCGCCAGCAAACGGGACCCCGGGGAGGACACCATATATTTT	CASKRDPGEDTIYF
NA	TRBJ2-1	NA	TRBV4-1	TGCGCCAGCAGCCATCCGACCGGCAGGGGGGCGAGGGATGAGCAGTTCTTC	CASSHPTGRGARDEQFF
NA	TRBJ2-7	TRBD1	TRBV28	TGTGCCAGCAGTAAAACAGGGGGCGCGATCAACGAGCAGTACTTC	CASSKTGGAINEQYF
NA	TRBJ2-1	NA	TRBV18	TGTGCCAGCTCACCGGTTAGCGGATATGAGCAGTTCTTC	CASSPVSGYEQFF
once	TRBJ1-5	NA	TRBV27	TGTGCCAGCAGTTTCGGAGGGGACAATCAGCCCCAGCATTTT	CASSFGGDNQPQHF
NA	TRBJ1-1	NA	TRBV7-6	TGTGCCAGCAGAAAAACAGCGAACACTGAAGCTTTCTTT	CASRKTANTEAFF
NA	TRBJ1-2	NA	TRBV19	TGTGCCAGTAGTTCGCAGCGCTATGGCTACACCTTC	CASSSQRYGYTF
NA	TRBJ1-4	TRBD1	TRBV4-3	TGCGCCAGCAGCCAAGGGGACCTACCGGGACAGGGATATGAAAAACTGTTTTTT	CASSQGDLPGQGYEKLFF
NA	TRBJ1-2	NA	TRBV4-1	TGCGCCAGCAGCCACATAAACCCGGCAGGGAACTATGGCTACACCTTC	CASSHINPAGNYGYTF
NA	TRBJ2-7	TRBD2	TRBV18	TGTGCCAGCTCACCAATGGGACTAGCGGGAGCGTACGAGCAGTACTTC	CASSPMGLAGAYEQYF
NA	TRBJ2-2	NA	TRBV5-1	TGCGCCAGCAGCTTGGACCCCGGGACATCTCGAGGCACCGGGGAGCTGTTTTTT	CASSLDPGTSRGTGELFF
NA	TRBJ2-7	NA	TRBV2	TGTGCCAGCATGGGAGACGGGCCCTACGAGCAGTACTTC	CASMGDGPYEQYF
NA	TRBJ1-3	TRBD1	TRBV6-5	TGTGCCAGCAGTCCCCAGGGGGCCTCTGGAAACACCATATATTTT	CASSPQGASGNTIYF
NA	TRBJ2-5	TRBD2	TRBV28	TGTGCCAGCAGCAAAACTAGCGGAGTACAAGAGACCCAGTACTTC	CASSKTSGVQETQYF
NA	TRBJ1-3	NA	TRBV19	TGTGCCAGTAGTCCATCCCCCGGGGTCAGACCTGGAAACACCATATATTTT	CASSPSPGVRPGNTIYF
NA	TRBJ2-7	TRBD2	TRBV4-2	TGTGCCAGCAGCTTCGCGGGGGGCGGGAACTACGAGCAGTACTTC	CASSFAGGGNYEQYF
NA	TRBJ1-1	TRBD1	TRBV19	TGTGCCAGTAACTTACAGGGGGCAACTGAAGCTTTCTTT	CASNLQGATEAFF
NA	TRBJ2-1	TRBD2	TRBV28	TGTGCCAGCAGTTTATCGTCAGCGGGAGGACCTAATGAGCAGTTCTTC	CASSLSSAGGPNEQFF
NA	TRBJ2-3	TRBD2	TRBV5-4	TGTGCCAGCAGCTTCGGGAGGGGAATGGCAGATACGCAGTATTTT	CASSFGRGMADTQYF
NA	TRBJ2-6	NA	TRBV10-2	TGCGCCAGCAGTGAGGTGGAGACCTCTGGGGCCAACGTCCTGACTTTC	CASSEVETSGANVLTF
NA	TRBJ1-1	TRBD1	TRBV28	TGTGCCAGCAGTCCGGTCAGACAGGGGAACACTGAAGCTTTCTTT	CASSPVRQGNTEAFF
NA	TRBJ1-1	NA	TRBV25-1	TGTGCCAGCAGTGAATATAGGGCCAGGGGCCGCACTGAAGCTTTCTTT	CASSEYRARGRTEAFF
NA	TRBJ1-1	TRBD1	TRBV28	TGTGCCAGCAGCTCGACAGGGAGAAGCACTGAAGCTTTCTTT	CASSSTGRSTEAFF
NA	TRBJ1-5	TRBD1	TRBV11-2	TGTGCCAGCAGCCGGGACAGGAATAACCAGCCCCAGCATTTT	CASSRDRNNQPQHF
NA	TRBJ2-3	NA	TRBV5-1	TGCGCCAGCAGCTTGTTTGTAGGGGATTTAGATACGCAGTATTTT	CASSLFVGDLDTQYF
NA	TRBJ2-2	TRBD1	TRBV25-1	TGTGCCAGCAGTGGGGACAGGGGGAACACCGGGGAGCTGTTTTTT	CASSGDRGNTGELFF
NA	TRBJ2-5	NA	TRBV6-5	TGTGCCAGCAGTTACTTAACGGCCCAGTACTTC	CASSYLTAQYF
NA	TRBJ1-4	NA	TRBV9	TGTGCCAGCAGCGTAGACTCCTCAGGGTTGGGTGAAAAACTGTTTTTT	CASSVDSSGLGEKLFF
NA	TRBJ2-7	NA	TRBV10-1	TGCGCCAGCAGTATCGGGGGCGAGCAGTACTTC	CASSIGGEQYF
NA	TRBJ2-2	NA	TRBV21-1	TGTGCCAGCAGCTCGCATACAGGTTTGGCGAACACCGGGGAGCTGTTTTTT	CASSSHTGLANTGELFF